The rows below give T cell receptor beta chains drawn from one sample of a study of shared clonotypes between healthy human individuals. This table comes from immunoSEQ multiplex PCR, and its TCRdb copy is limited to in-frame clones, with some not included. This table has roughly 2.5 million clones, approximately 90% appearing once. The sequencing input was naive CD4+ T cells sorted from blood. The receptors were gathered from a man aged 18 to 35 in good health. Both conserved end residues are part of each CDR3. The order of the fields is CDR3 DNA, CDR3 protein, clone size, D gene, CDR3 length, V gene, J gene. D genes are given only for firm matches. Rows give clone size only sometimes, using once, few, many, or a class for an expanded clone.

CDR3 DNA: TGTGCCAGCAGCTTAACAGGGAGGGCCGGGGAGCTGTTTTTT; CDR3 protein: CASSLTGRAGELFF; clone size: -; D gene: -; CDR3 length: 14; V gene: TRBV11-2; J gene: TRBJ2-2
CDR3 DNA: TGCGCCGGCAGCTTGCGAGAGAACACTGAAGCTTTCTTT; CDR3 protein: CAGSLRENTEAFF; clone size: -; D gene: -; CDR3 length: 13; V gene: TRBV5-1; J gene: TRBJ1-1
CDR3 DNA: TGTGCCAGCAGTTACGGGACAGGGTACTATGGCTACACCTTC; CDR3 protein: CASSYGTGYYGYTF; clone size: -; D gene: TRBD1; CDR3 length: 14; V gene: TRBV6-6; J gene: TRBJ1-2
CDR3 DNA: TGTGCCTGGGGGGACAGGGCCCTTAATCAGCCCCAGCATTTT; CDR3 protein: CAWGDRALNQPQHF; clone size: -; D gene: TRBD1; CDR3 length: 14; V gene: TRBV30; J gene: TRBJ1-5
CDR3 DNA: TGTGCCAGCAGTCCCGGGACCCCCGGGGGCACTGAAGCTTTCTTT; CDR3 protein: CASSPGTPGGTEAFF; clone size: -; D gene: -; CDR3 length: 15; V gene: TRBV28; J gene: TRBJ1-1
CDR3 DNA: TGTGCCAGCAGTCCAACGGACATGCTGATCGTTGAAAAACTGTTTTTT; CDR3 protein: CASSPTDMLIVEKLFF; clone size: -; D gene: -; CDR3 length: 16; V gene: TRBV28; J gene: TRBJ1-4
CDR3 DNA: TGTGCCAGCTCGCATACCGGGACAGGGGGCTACGAGCAGTACTTC; CDR3 protein: CASSHTGTGGYEQYF; clone size: -; D gene: TRBD1; CDR3 length: 15; V gene: TRBV18; J gene: TRBJ2-7
CDR3 DNA: TGCGCCAGCAGTTTCGGGTCCCTACCTTCAAATGAGCAGTTCTTC; CDR3 protein: CASSFGSLPSNEQFF; clone size: -; D gene: -; CDR3 length: 15; V gene: TRBV5-1; J gene: TRBJ2-1
CDR3 DNA: TGTGCCATCAGTGAGTCCGGGGGCGGGGAGCTGTTTTTT; CDR3 protein: CAISESGGGELFF; clone size: -; D gene: -; CDR3 length: 13; V gene: TRBV10-3; J gene: TRBJ2-2
CDR3 DNA: TGTGCCAGCAGCTTGGGGGGGGGAACGAACACCGGGGAGCTGTTTTTT; CDR3 protein: CASSLGGGTNTGELFF; clone size: -; D gene: TRBD2; CDR3 length: 16; V gene: TRBV5-6; J gene: TRBJ2-2
CDR3 DNA: TGTGCCAGCTCGACGTCGGGAGGTACAGATACGCAGTATTTT; CDR3 protein: CASSTSGGTDTQYF; clone size: -; D gene: TRBD2; CDR3 length: 14; V gene: TRBV6-1; J gene: TRBJ2-3
CDR3 DNA: TGTGCCTGGAGTTCAGGACTAGCGGGAGTCGAGGAGCAGTACTTC; CDR3 protein: CAWSSGLAGVEEQYF; clone size: -; D gene: TRBD2; CDR3 length: 15; V gene: TRBV30; J gene: TRBJ2-7
CDR3 DNA: TGTGCCAGCAGTTTAGGGCAGGGGCAGTACTTC; CDR3 protein: CASSLGQGQYF; clone size: -; D gene: -; CDR3 length: 11; V gene: TRBV28; J gene: TRBJ2-7
CDR3 DNA: TGTGCCAGCAGCTTAGGGTGGTCAAGCTCCTACGAGCAGTACTTC; CDR3 protein: CASSLGWSSSYEQYF; clone size: once; D gene: -; CDR3 length: 15; V gene: TRBV11-2; J gene: TRBJ2-7
CDR3 DNA: TGTGCCAGCAATCTATGGCGCGGGAACTATGGCTACACCTTC; CDR3 protein: CASNLWRGNYGYTF; clone size: -; D gene: -; CDR3 length: 14; V gene: TRBV2; J gene: TRBJ1-2
CDR3 DNA: TGCGCCAGCAGCCAAACTAACACCGGGGAGCTGTTTTTT; CDR3 protein: CASSQTNTGELFF; clone size: -; D gene: -; CDR3 length: 13; V gene: TRBV4-1; J gene: TRBJ2-2
CDR3 DNA: TGCGCCAGCAGCTTGGCATCAGGGAGCACTGAAGCTTTCTTT; CDR3 protein: CASSLASGSTEAFF; clone size: -; D gene: -; CDR3 length: 14; V gene: TRBV5-1; J gene: TRBJ1-1
CDR3 DNA: TGTGCCAGCAGCCCAGGACAGGGTTTATACGAGCAGTACTTC; CDR3 protein: CASSPGQGLYEQYF; clone size: -; D gene: TRBD1; CDR3 length: 14; V gene: TRBV11-2; J gene: TRBJ2-7
CDR3 DNA: TGTGCCAGCAGGGAGCAGGGTTGGGATTCACCCCTCCACTTT; CDR3 protein: CASREQGWDSPLHF; clone size: -; D gene: -; CDR3 length: 14; V gene: TRBV5-6; J gene: TRBJ1-6
CDR3 DNA: TGTGCCATCAGTGAACTCTCCCGAGGCTACACCTTC; CDR3 protein: CAISELSRGYTF; clone size: -; D gene: -; CDR3 length: 12; V gene: TRBV10-3; J gene: TRBJ1-2
CDR3 DNA: TGTGCCAGCAGTGAGTTAGGGGAACGGGCTTTCTTT; CDR3 protein: CASSELGERAFF; clone size: once; D gene: -; CDR3 length: 12; V gene: TRBV2; J gene: TRBJ1-1
CDR3 DNA: TGCGCCAGCAGCTTGGGACAGAGTTTATACAATGAGCAGTTCTTC; CDR3 protein: CASSLGQSLYNEQFF; clone size: -; D gene: -; CDR3 length: 15; V gene: TRBV5-1; J gene: TRBJ2-1
CDR3 DNA: TGTGCCAGCAGCTCGAGACTAGCGGGAGTACTAGATACGCAGTATTTT; CDR3 protein: CASSSRLAGVLDTQYF; clone size: -; D gene: TRBD2; CDR3 length: 16; V gene: TRBV7-2; J gene: TRBJ2-3
CDR3 DNA: TGTGCCAGCAGGTCAAGACTTACAGATACGCAGTATTTT; CDR3 protein: CASRSRLTDTQYF; clone size: -; D gene: -; CDR3 length: 13; V gene: TRBV27; J gene: TRBJ2-3
CDR3 DNA: TGTGCCAGCAGTGCCCTCCGGGGGACTGAAGCTTTCTTT; CDR3 protein: CASSALRGTEAFF; clone size: -; D gene: -; CDR3 length: 13; V gene: TRBV6-1; J gene: TRBJ1-1
CDR3 DNA: TGTGCCAGCAGCTCTCCTTCTCTGGGGGCCCCCTACGAGCAGTACTTC; CDR3 protein: CASSSPSLGAPYEQYF; clone size: -; D gene: -; CDR3 length: 16; V gene: TRBV6-6; J gene: TRBJ2-7
CDR3 DNA: TGCAGTGTCCCCAACGGGGATACGCAGTATTTT; CDR3 protein: CSVPNGDTQYF; clone size: once; D gene: -; CDR3 length: 11; V gene: TRBV20-1; J gene: TRBJ2-3
CDR3 DNA: TGTGCCATCAGTGAGGGGGGTGGCTACACCTTC; CDR3 protein: CAISEGGGYTF; clone size: -; D gene: -; CDR3 length: 11; V gene: TRBV10-3; J gene: TRBJ1-2
CDR3 DNA: TGTGCTAGTGGTTTGGTACAAAAAGCGGGGAGCTCCTACAATGAGCAGTTCTTC; CDR3 protein: CASGLVQKAGSSYNEQFF; clone size: -; D gene: TRBD2; CDR3 length: 18; V gene: TRBV12-5; J gene: TRBJ2-1
CDR3 DNA: TGTGCCAGCAGTTACTCTGGGAAGTCCGGGTTAACTGAAGCTTTCTTT; CDR3 protein: CASSYSGKSGLTEAFF; clone size: -; D gene: -; CDR3 length: 16; V gene: TRBV6-6; J gene: TRBJ1-1
CDR3 DNA: TGTGCCACCAGCAGACATTGGACACGCTCCTCCAATTCACCCCTCCACTTT; CDR3 protein: CATSRHWTRSSNSPLHF; clone size: -; D gene: -; CDR3 length: 17; V gene: TRBV15; J gene: TRBJ1-6
CDR3 DNA: TGTGCCAGCAGCTTAGATATGGGGGTCGGGGCCAACGTCCTGACTTTC; CDR3 protein: CASSLDMGVGANVLTF; clone size: -; D gene: -; CDR3 length: 16; V gene: TRBV7-8; J gene: TRBJ2-6
CDR3 DNA: TGCGCCAGCAGCTTGGCGTCCCCCGATGGAGAGACCCAGTACTTC; CDR3 protein: CASSLASPDGETQYF; clone size: -; D gene: -; CDR3 length: 15; V gene: TRBV5-1; J gene: TRBJ2-5
CDR3 DNA: TGTGCCAGCAGTGACTGGACCCGGACAGATACGCAGTATTTT; CDR3 protein: CASSDWTRTDTQYF; clone size: -; D gene: -; CDR3 length: 14; V gene: TRBV6-1; J gene: TRBJ2-3
CDR3 DNA: TGTGCCTGGAGTGTGGGTCCAAAGAACACTGAAGCTTTCTTT; CDR3 protein: CAWSVGPKNTEAFF; clone size: -; D gene: -; CDR3 length: 14; V gene: TRBV30; J gene: TRBJ1-1
CDR3 DNA: TGCGCCAGCAGTGAGTCGAGGACGGGCACAGATACGCAGTATTTT; CDR3 protein: CASSESRTGTDTQYF; clone size: -; D gene: -; CDR3 length: 15; V gene: TRBV10-1; J gene: TRBJ2-3
CDR3 DNA: TGTGCCAGCACCCTCGGGGGGGCCAACACCGGGGAGCTGTTTTTT; CDR3 protein: CASTLGGANTGELFF; clone size: -; D gene: TRBD2; CDR3 length: 15; V gene: TRBV28; J gene: TRBJ2-2
CDR3 DNA: TGTGCCAGCAGTTCAACCAGGGGGCGGACTGGAGCTTTCTTT; CDR3 protein: CASSSTRGRTGAFF; clone size: -; D gene: TRBD1; CDR3 length: 14; V gene: TRBV2; J gene: TRBJ1-1
CDR3 DNA: TGTGCCAGCTCACCAAACCCGGGTGGGACCGGGGAGCTGTTTTTT; CDR3 protein: CASSPNPGGTGELFF; clone size: -; D gene: -; CDR3 length: 15; V gene: TRBV18; J gene: TRBJ2-2
CDR3 DNA: TGTGCCAGTAATAGACTAGCGGGAGAGACCCAGTACTTC; CDR3 protein: CASNRLAGETQYF; clone size: -; D gene: TRBD2; CDR3 length: 13; V gene: TRBV19; J gene: TRBJ2-5
CDR3 DNA: TGTGCCATCAGTGCGAAAGCGAATGAGCAGTTCTTC; CDR3 protein: CAISAKANEQFF; clone size: once; D gene: -; CDR3 length: 12; V gene: TRBV10-3; J gene: TRBJ2-1
CDR3 DNA: TGTGCCAGCAGCTTAGACGTCTCTGGGGCCAACGTCCTGACTTTC; CDR3 protein: CASSLDVSGANVLTF; clone size: -; D gene: -; CDR3 length: 15; V gene: TRBV5-4; J gene: TRBJ2-6
CDR3 DNA: TGTGCCAGCAGCTTGGCCCCAGGGCGCAGCAATCAGCCCCAGCATTTT; CDR3 protein: CASSLAPGRSNQPQHF; clone size: few; D gene: -; CDR3 length: 16; V gene: TRBV5-6; J gene: TRBJ1-5
CDR3 DNA: TGTGCCAGTAGTATCGGACCGGGGGGGTCCTACGAGCAGTACTTC; CDR3 protein: CASSIGPGGSYEQYF; clone size: once; D gene: TRBD2; CDR3 length: 15; V gene: TRBV19; J gene: TRBJ2-7
CDR3 DNA: TGCGCCAGCAGGCCTCATGACAGGCAGGTCAATGAGCAGTTCTTC; CDR3 protein: CASRPHDRQVNEQFF; clone size: -; D gene: -; CDR3 length: 15; V gene: TRBV5-1; J gene: TRBJ2-1
CDR3 DNA: TGTGCCAGCAGCCTGGGCGGGAGGACTGAAGCTTTCTTT; CDR3 protein: CASSLGGRTEAFF; clone size: -; D gene: -; CDR3 length: 13; V gene: TRBV7-2; J gene: TRBJ1-1
CDR3 DNA: TGTGCCAGCAGCTTGACAGGGACCATTAACTATGGCTACACCTTC; CDR3 protein: CASSLTGTINYGYTF; clone size: once; D gene: TRBD1; CDR3 length: 15; V gene: TRBV7-2; J gene: TRBJ1-2
CDR3 DNA: TGTGCCAGCAGCTTGGGACAGGGGAAAACCGGGGAGCTGTTTTTT; CDR3 protein: CASSLGQGKTGELFF; clone size: -; D gene: TRBD1; CDR3 length: 15; V gene: TRBV5-4; J gene: TRBJ2-2
CDR3 DNA: TGTGCCAGTAGTATGGCCGGGACACAGCTAGCCAAAAACATTCAGTACTTC; CDR3 protein: CASSMAGTQLAKNIQYF; clone size: -; D gene: -; CDR3 length: 17; V gene: TRBV19; J gene: TRBJ2-4